The clone carrying this T cell receptor beta chain was picked up a small number of times. As yet, its antigen is unknown. TCRdb ran MiXCR on the reads and lists one entry per CDR3 protein. The sample shows under 150,000 distinct CDR3 sequences, roughly 25% of them seen only once. This record comes from a study of T cell repertoires in cytomegalovirus infection. V shed 7 bases, J shed 5 bases, and the junction held 12 bases outside the gene matches. The CDR3 spans 14 residues. Per the germline V gene, CDR1 is SQVTM and CDR2 is ANQGSEA. The sequence came from a human donor in good health (CMV status not recorded). Some clones in this sample may be carry-over from other donors' samples. Source material: PBMCs, sequenced either directly or after in vitro stimulation (not recorded which). The chain employs TRBV29-1 and TRBJ2-5, with 8 bases identical to TRBD1. Here the CDR3 DNA reads TGCAGCGCGACCTATAGCCAGGGGGCTGAGACCCAGTACTTC. Translated: CSATYSQGAETQYF.